This entry describes one T cell receptor beta chain. Its cognate antigen is unknown. The data stem from a study of neoadjuvant nivolumab and ipilimumab in lung cancer. Findings and limits, study-wide: Resected-tumor TCR richness correlated positively with pretherapy blood richness.

Germline CDR1 KGHSH, CDR2 LQKENI. This CDR3 has 12 residues. Trimming took 0 bases from V and 5 from J, leaving 4 bases between them. Clones were sequenced by immunoSEQ multiplex PCR, and TCRdb holds only the in-frame ones, with some missing. The sample yields more than 20,000 clones, around 86% seen once. This chain connects TRBV18 to TRBJ1-1; D uncertain. This material consisted of tumor tissue, taken after neoadjuvant nivolumab, alone or with ipilimumab, at or shortly before surgery. This TCR derives from an adult with non-small cell lung cancer. The DNA of the CDR3 is TGTGCCAGCTCACCACCGACGACTGAAGCTTTCTTT. This translates into CASSPPTTEAFF.